This is a list of T cell receptor beta chains from one sample in a study of shared clonotypes between healthy human individuals. This table comes from immunoSEQ multiplex PCR, and its TCRdb copy is limited to in-frame clones, with some not included. The profile shows about 1,800,000 clones, about 95% of them singletons. Sequenced material: naive CD8+ T cells sorted from blood. Source of these receptors: a man between 18 and 29 years old in good health. CDR3s include the opening cysteine and the closing phenylalanine or tryptophan. D genes are given only for firm matches. Not all rows give a size; the values are once, few, many and, for expanded clones, a class.

j_call | clone_size | v_call | d_call | cdr3_nt | cdr3_aa
TRBJ2-3 | . | TRBV7-2 | TRBD1 | TGTGCCAGCAGCCCGTGGACAGGGCCCACAGATACGCAGTATTTT | CASSPWTGPTDTQYF
TRBJ2-2 | . | TRBV11-2 | TRBD1 | TGTGCCAGCAGCCCCCTCGAGGGGACAGGGGAGGTGGAGCTGTTTTTT | CASSPLEGTGEVELFF
TRBJ2-7 | . | TRBV7-8 | TRBD1 | TGTGCCAGCAGCTTAGAGTGGGACAGCCTCTACGAGCAGTACTTC | CASSLEWDSLYEQYF
TRBJ2-2 | few | TRBV6-5 | . | TGTGCCAGCAGTTATGGGGGCACCGGGGAGCTGTTTTTT | CASSYGGTGELFF
TRBJ1-2 | . | TRBV6-6 | . | TGTGCCAGCAGGCCCAACTTGAGCTATGGCTACACCTTC | CASRPNLSYGYTF
TRBJ1-1 | once | TRBV7-2 | . | TGTGCCAGCAGCTTAGTAGGGTCAGCAGAAACTGAAGCTTTCTTT | CASSLVGSAETEAFF
TRBJ2-7 | . | TRBV9 | . | TGTGCCAGCAGCGCAGGCGGAAGCGTCCTAGGCGAGCAGTACTTC | CASSAGGSVLGEQYF
TRBJ1-3 | . | TRBV13 | TRBD1 | TGTGCCAGCAGCGATGGGACAGGGGTTCCCGGAAACACCATATATTTT | CASSDGTGVPGNTIYF
TRBJ1-2 | . | TRBV6-5 | TRBD1 | TGTGCCAGCAGTTCTACAGGGGGCGACTATGGCTACACCTTC | CASSSTGGDYGYTF
TRBJ1-4 | . | TRBV27 | TRBD1 | TGTGCCAGCAGTCCCGGGACAGGGTTCGGGAATGAAAAACTGTTTTTT | CASSPGTGFGNEKLFF
TRBJ2-3 | . | TRBV4-3 | . | TGCGCCAGCAGCCAAGAAGCTACAGATACGCAGTATTTT | CASSQEATDTQYF
TRBJ1-2 | . | TRBV29-1 | TRBD1 | TGCAGCTCTCTCCAGGGGGACTATGGCTACACCTTC | CSSLQGDYGYTF
TRBJ2-7 | . | TRBV4-3 | TRBD2 | TGCGCCAGCAGCCCCCTGGCGGGAGATGAGTACGAGCAGTACTTC | CASSPLAGDEYEQYF
TRBJ2-1 | . | TRBV7-9 | . | TGTGCCAGCAGCTTAGTTCCAGGGAGCTCCTACAATGAGCAGTTCTTC | CASSLVPGSSYNEQFF
TRBJ2-7 | . | TRBV5-4 | TRBD2 | TGTGCCAGCAGCTTGCCTATAGCGGGAAACTCCTACGAGCAGTACTTC | CASSLPIAGNSYEQYF
TRBJ1-1 | . | TRBV5-6 | . | TGTGCCAGCAGCTTTTCGGGATTCGAGAACACTGAAGCTTTCTTT | CASSFSGFENTEAFF
TRBJ1-1 | . | TRBV28 | . | TGTGCCAGCAGTCCCGCGGCGGGCACTGAAGCTTTCTTT | CASSPAAGTEAFF
TRBJ2-2 | . | TRBV11-2 | . | TGTGCCAGCACCTTAAGGGGGGTGTTGGACACCGGGGAGCTGTTTTTT | CASTLRGVLDTGELFF
TRBJ2-7 | . | TRBV6-6 | TRBD1 | TGTGCCAGCAGTTACGGGGGACAGGACTACGAGCAGTACTTC | CASSYGGQDYEQYF
TRBJ2-5 | once | TRBV6-6 | . | TGTGCCAGCAGTGACCGACAGGGACTAGTGGAGACCCAGTACTTC | CASSDRQGLVETQYF
TRBJ2-7 | few | TRBV29-1 | TRBD2 | TGCAGCGTTCCCGGGACTAGCGGGACCTACGAGCAGTACTTC | CSVPGTSGTYEQYF
TRBJ2-3 | . | TRBV4-1 | . | TGCGCCAGCAGCCTAGAAGGACGTGCCCTCTCAGATACGCAGTATTTT | CASSLEGRALSDTQYF
TRBJ1-2 | . | TRBV7-9 | . | TGTGCCAGCAGCCCACCGGGCCTCCCAATGAGTGGCTACACCTTC | CASSPPGLPMSGYTF
TRBJ2-7 | . | TRBV19 | . | TGTGCCAGTGGCGCGGCGAGCTCCTACGAGCAGTACTTC | CASGAASSYEQYF
TRBJ1-5 | . | TRBV6-4 | TRBD1 | TGTGCCAGCAGCCAGGGACAGCCTAGCAATCAGCCCCAGCATTTT | CASSQGQPSNQPQHF
TRBJ1-1 | . | TRBV7-9 | TRBD1 | TGTGCCAGCAGCCCGACAGGGGACGGAACTGAAGCTTTCTTT | CASSPTGDGTEAFF
TRBJ1-6 | . | TRBV30 | . | TGTGCCTGGAGTGTGGACTCGTTCCCGGACTCACCCCTCCACTTT | CAWSVDSFPDSPLHF
TRBJ2-1 | . | TRBV7-8 | . | TGTGCCAGCAGCTTAGCCCACTTCGGTGCTCAGTACAATGAGCAGTTCTTC | CASSLAHFGAQYNEQFF
TRBJ2-1 | . | TRBV5-4 | TRBD2 | TGTGCCAGCAGCTCGCCCGGGACTAGCGGCTACAATGAGCAGTTCTTC | CASSSPGTSGYNEQFF
TRBJ1-1 | . | TRBV27 | . | TGTGCCAGCAGTGAATTAGGGGTGACTGAAGCTTTCTTT | CASSELGVTEAFF
TRBJ2-5 | . | TRBV7-3 | . | TGTGCCAGCAGGGTGATGTCGGGGGCACGGAAAGAGACCCAGTACTTC | CASRVMSGARKETQYF
TRBJ2-7 | . | TRBV5-6 | TRBD1 | TGTGCCAGCAGCTTCTACAGGGGCAACGAGCAGTACTTC | CASSFYRGNEQYF
TRBJ2-7 | . | TRBV5-1 | . | TGCGCCAGCAGCTTACAGGTATATGGATCCTACGAGCAGTACTTC | CASSLQVYGSYEQYF
TRBJ2-7 | . | TRBV7-9 | . | TGTGCCAGCAGCCTTTTGGGAGCGGTTTACGAGCAGTACTTC | CASSLLGAVYEQYF
TRBJ2-7 | . | TRBV6-1 | . | TGTGCCAGCAGCCCGGGACGTTACCCTTCCTACGAGCAGTACTTC | CASSPGRYPSYEQYF